One and the same sample provided the 22 T cell receptor beta chains below, sequenced in a study of beta chain features in type 1 diabetes. Expressed TCRB transcripts got sequenced, as all isolated RNA was reverse transcribed. Profiling relied on immunoSEQ multiplex PCR, and the TCRdb table lists in-frame clones only, not all of them. Of a few hundred thousand clones in the sample, 9.6% were seen once. The specimen was naive CD4+ T cells from blood. These receptors were collected from a woman under 30 in good health.

The sample holds a few counts of this clone. The chain employs TRBV5-1 and TRBJ2-3; D remains unclear. V was pared by 2 bases and J by 2 bases, with 12 bases between. Germline V CDR1 and CDR2: SGHRS, YFSETQ. The CDR3 is made up of 15 amino acids. The DNA for the CDR3 is TGCGCCAGCAGCTTCAACAAGTACTACACAGATACGCAGTATTTT. Its protein product is CASSFNKYYTDTQYF.

This clone was counted a few times. The chain uses TRBV5-1 and TRBJ2-2, with a weak D call TRBD1 (6 bases). Trimming took 3 bases from V and 1 from J, leaving 16 bases between them. Per the germline V gene, CDR1 is SGHRS and CDR2 is YFSETQ. This CDR3 region has 17 residues. The CDR3 is CASSSLPGTMNTGELFF. The CDR3, as DNA: TGCGCCAGCAGCTCGTTACCCGGGACAATGAACACCGGGGAGCTGTTTTTT.

The V and J genes are TRBV6-1 and TRBJ1-2, with 7 bases aligning to TRBD1. The CDR3 is made up of 13 amino acids. Germline CDR1 MNHNS, CDR2 SASEGT. V shed 7 bases, J shed 3 bases, and the junction held 5 bases outside the gene matches. DNA of the CDR3: TGTGCCAGCAATAACAGGGGCGACTATGGCTACACCTTC. It is translated as CASNNRGDYGYTF.

The chain is built from TRBV5-4 and TRBJ2-7; 8 positions agree with TRBD2. Trimming at V came to 4 bases and at J to 3 bases, leaving 6 bases not matched to a gene. This CDR3 has 14 amino acids. Germline loops: CDR1 SGHNT, CDR2 YYREEE (reference sequence). The CDR3 here is CASSITSGNYEQYF. In DNA, the CDR3 is TGTGCCAGCAGCATAACTAGCGGCAACTACGAGCAGTACTTC.

The rearrangement uses TRBV7-2 and TRBJ2-3; 11 nucleotides match TRBD2. Trimming cost V 3 bases and J 4 bases; bases outside gene matches: 3. Per the germline V gene, CDR1 is SGHTA and CDR2 is FQGNSA. The CDR3 runs 15 residues. Written as DNA, the CDR3 is TGTGCCAGCAGCTTTATAGCGGGAGGGCCAGATACGCAGTATTTT. It yields the protein CASSFIAGGPDTQYF. Full variable domain (missing parts from reference TRBV7-2 and TRBJ2-3): GAGVSQSPSNKVTEKGKDVELRCDPISGHTALYWYRQSLGQGLEFLIYFQGNSAPDKSGLPSDRFSAERTGGSVSTLTIQRTQQEDSAVYLCASSFIAGGPDTQYFGPGTRLTVL.

The chain recombines TRBV4-1 with TRBJ1-2, with D possibly being TRBD1 (6 bases). Trimming cost V 5 bases and J 1 base, with 11 bases left between them. The CDR3 covers 14 residues. Per the germline V gene, CDR1 is MGHRA and CDR2 is YSYEKL. The CDR3 region is CASSNQGRNYGYTF. For the CDR3, the DNA is TGCGCCAGCAGCAACCAGGGGCGTAACTATGGCTACACCTTC.

J is TRBJ2-2 and V is TRBV13; maybe TRBD2 (6 bases). Germline V gene lookup returns CDR1 PRHDT and CDR2 FYEKMQ (reference sequence). The CDR3 is made up of 18 amino acids. The V end lost 5 bases, the J end lost 1 base, and 20 bases lay between the germline ends. The CDR3 here is CASSPKWAKRVNTGELFF. DNA for the CDR3: TGTGCCAGCAGCCCCAAATGGGCCAAGCGGGTGAACACCGGGGAGCTGTTTTTT.

This chain uses TRBV30 with TRBJ1-2; 7 positions match TRBD1. This CDR3 comprises 14 residues. Trimming removed 2 bases from V and 7 bases from J; junction bases left unmatched: 10. Germline-derived CDR1 and CDR2 are GTSNPN and SVGIG (reference sequence). For the CDR3, the DNA is TGTGCCTGGAGTAAGATAGGGGGCGGCGGTGGCTACACCTTC. Amino acids: CAWSKIGGGGGYTF.

This clone turned up a few times. V usage is TRBV27 and J usage is TRBJ2-1; 12 positions agree with TRBD2. This CDR3 comprises 17 residues. Germline CDR1 and CDR2: MNHEY and SMNVEV (reference sequence). The ends lost 2 bases at V and 7 bases at J; junction bases unmatched: 9. CDR3 in DNA: TGTGCCAGCAGTTTACCCTTGACTAGCGGGAGTTATAATGAGCAGTTCTTC. Amino acid sequence: CASSLPLTSGSYNEQFF.

This clone was picked up a small number of times. The rearrangement links TRBV6-4 to TRBJ1-6; TRBD1 matches 7 bases. Germline CDR1 is MRHNA and CDR2 is SNTAGT. This CDR3 spans 13 amino acids. The junction had 2 bases not matched to a gene; V was cut back by 6 bases and J by 6 bases. This CDR3 is CASSRDSNSPLHF. The CDR3, as DNA: TGTGCCAGCAGCCGGGACAGTAATTCACCCCTCCACTTT.

The chain links TRBV29-1 to TRBJ2-2; TRBD2 matches 14 bases. Germline V gene data show CDR1 as SQVTM and CDR2 as ANQGSEA. V lost 7 bases, J lost 4 bases, and 8 bases stayed unmatched. CDR3 size: 16 residues. This chain's CDR3 is CSGTTSGGAPTGELFF. CDR3 bases: TGCAGCGGGACGACTAGCGGGGGGGCCCCCACCGGGGAGCTGTTTTTT.

This chain links TRBV5-1 with TRBJ2-7, with 7 bases fitting TRBD2. Trimming removed 0 bases from V and 2 bases from J; junction bases left unmatched: 5. CDR1 and CDR2 from the germline V gene are SGHRS and YFSETQ. CDR3 length: 15 residues. The CDR3 spells CASSLATSRPYEQYF. DNA for the CDR3: TGCGCCAGCAGCTTGGCGACTAGCCGCCCCTACGAGCAGTACTTC.

This clone has just a few counts. This chain links TRBV5-6 with TRBJ2-7; 12 nucleotides match TRBD2. CDR1 SGHDT and CDR2 YYEEEE come from the germline V gene. The CDR3 spans 14 residues. V lost 5 bases to trimming and J lost 3 bases; unmatched junction nucleotides: 3. This CDR3 is CASSSTSGGYEQYF. CDR3 coding DNA: TGTGCCAGCAGTTCGACTAGCGGGGGCTACGAGCAGTACTTC.

This clone was counted only a few times. The rearrangement joins TRBV4-1 to TRBJ1-5; no definite D call. CDR3 length equals 15 residues. Germline CDR1 reads MGHRA; CDR2 reads YSYEKL. The V gene lost 5 bases and the J gene lost 2 bases, with 13 bases spanning the gap. CDR3 DNA sequence: TGCGCCAGCAGCAGCTTGGTCCACGGCAATCAGCCCCAGCATTTT. As protein: CASSSLVHGNQPQHF.

The chain is built from TRBV9 and TRBJ1-2; 9 bases align to TRBD1. CDR1 and CDR2 from the germline V gene are SGDLS and YYNGEE. Trimming removed 4 bases from V and 2 bases from J; junction bases left unmatched: 3. This CDR3 has 14 residues. In nucleotides, the CDR3 is TGTGCCAGCAGCTTTGGACAGGGGAACTATGGCTACACCTTC. Translated: CASSFGQGNYGYTF.

This clone was detected many times. V is TRBV29-1 and J is TRBJ1-1; TRBD1 matches at 7 bases. This CDR3 spans 10 amino acids. After removal of 4 bases from V and 7 bases from J, the junction contained 0 bases not matched to a gene. Per the germline V gene, CDR1 is SQVTM and CDR2 is ANQGSEA. CDR3 DNA sequence: TGCAGCGTTGGGGACAGTGAAGCTTTCTTT. As protein: CSVGDSEAFF.

The genes are TRBV7-2 and TRBJ2-1, with 10 positions matching TRBD2. V was clipped by 1 base and J by 7 bases; unmatched bases: 7. This CDR3 contains 16 residues. Germline CDR1 and CDR2: SGHTA and FQGNSA. CDR3 region: CASSLDSGGAGNEQFF. The DNA for the CDR3 is TGTGCCAGCAGCTTAGACAGCGGGGGGGCCGGGAATGAGCAGTTCTTC.

CDR3 sequence (DNA): TGTGCCAGCAGAGGACACAGCACAGATACGCAGTATTTT. Residues: CASRGHSTDTQYF. The rearrangement uses TRBV6-5 and TRBJ2-3; a possible D gene is TRBD1 (5 bases). The CDR3 totals 13 residues. V lost 6 bases and J 0 bases, leaving 7 bases between the germline ends. Germline assignment: CDR1 MNHEY and CDR2 SVGAGI.

The chain employs TRBV5-1 and TRBJ2-2, with a weak D call TRBD1 (6 bases). Per the germline V gene, CDR1 is SGHRS and CDR2 is YFSETQ. The CDR3 has 15 amino acids. V was shortened by 4 bases and J by 6 bases, with 16 bases between the two germline ends. This CDR3 is CASSPPLSGAGELFF. In DNA form, the CDR3 reads TGCGCCAGCAGCCCGCCACTCTCAGGGGCCGGGGAGCTGTTTTTT.

V usage is TRBV6-1 and J usage is TRBJ2-5, with D possibly TRBD2 on 7 matching bases. This CDR3 is 14 amino acids long. V dropped 6 bases and J dropped 2 bases, with 13 bases sitting between them. The germline CDR1 and CDR2 sequences are MNHNS and SASEGT. The CDR3 region is CASSGGPWQETQYF. The CDR3 DNA sequence: TGTGCCAGCAGCGGGGGGCCCTGGCAAGAGACCCAGTACTTC.

In its sample, this clone was seen many times. The V gene is TRBV30, the J gene TRBJ2-5, with D maybe TRBD2 (5 bases). The CDR3 contains 9 residues. V lost 8 bases to trimming and J lost 7 bases, with 8 bases between them. From germline, CDR1 is GTSNPN and CDR2 SVGIG (reference sequence). The CDR3 loop is CASGGTQYF. The DNA for the CDR3 is TGTGCCAGCGGCGGGACCCAGTACTTC.

This clone occurred a few times. The genes are TRBV4-2 and TRBJ2-5, with 8 bases matching TRBD2. The J segment lost 1 base and the V segment lost 0 bases, leaving 13 bases of the junction unmatched. From germline, CDR1 is LGHNA and CDR2 YNFKEQ. The CDR3 is 19 amino acids. The CDR3 DNA reads as TGTGCCAGCAGCCAAGATTTCGGGGGGGCGGGGCCTTTCCAAGAGACCCAGTACTTC. Residues: CASSQDFGGAGPFQETQYF.